Below, 17 T cell receptor beta chains from the same sample are listed, as sequenced in a study of beta chain features in type 1 diabetes. All of the isolated RNA was reverse transcribed, so expressed TCRB transcripts were sequenced. The repertoire was sequenced with immunoSEQ multiplex PCR; TCRdb's copy has only in-frame clones and lacks some. The data contain some 150,000 clones, roughly 7.2% of them singletons. The sample was central memory CD4+ T cells from blood. These receptors were taken from a woman aged 25 to 39 in good health.

This clone was observed a handful of times. The chain carries TRBV5-4 and TRBJ2-1; perhaps TRBD2 as D (6 bases). Germline lookup yields CDR1 SGHNT and CDR2 YYREEE (reference sequence). Trimming took 0 bases from V and 2 from J, leaving 15 bases between them. The CDR3 is 17 amino acids. Here the CDR3 reads CASSLAKAGPPYNEQFF. The CDR3 nucleotides are TGTGCCAGCAGCTTGGCCAAAGCGGGTCCACCCTACAATGAGCAGTTCTTC. Based on the CDR3 plus reference TRBV5-4 and TRBJ2-1, the full variable domain is ETGVTQSPTHLIKTRGQQVTLRCSSQSGHNTVSWYQQALGQGPQFIFQYYREEENGRGNFPPRFSGLQFPNYSSELNVNALELDDSALYLCASSLAKAGPPYNEQFFGPGTRLTVL.

V usage is TRBV2 and J usage is TRBJ1-5; TRBD1 matches 8 bases. V shed 2 bases and J 4 bases; nucleotides not matched to a gene: 1. This CDR3 contains 14 residues. Per the germline V gene, CDR1 is SNHLY and CDR2 is FYNNEI. The CDR3 sequence: CASSERTGNQPQHF. The CDR3 DNA reads as TGTGCCAGCAGTGAACGGACAGGGAATCAGCCCCAGCATTTT.

The V gene is TRBV7-2, the J gene TRBJ2-5, with 11 bases identical to TRBD1. Matching the DNA end better, TRBJ2-7 makes the J call doubtful. The CDR3 covers 14 residues. Germline V gene lookup returns CDR1 SGHTA and CDR2 FQGNSA. The CDR3 region has the DNA TGTGCCAGCAGCGCCTGGGACAGGGGGAACGAGCAGTACTTC. Protein: CASSAWDRGNEQYF.

This clone turned up a few times. The chain recombines TRBV7-9 with TRBJ2-1, with 12 bases matching TRBD1. The CDR3 covers 15 residues. V was clipped by 2 bases and J by 6 bases; unmatched bases: 2. Germline assignment: CDR1 SEHNR and CDR2 FQNEAQ (reference sequence). The CDR3 sequence: CASSLMGQGANEQFF. The CDR3 coding sequence is TGTGCCAGCAGCTTAATGGGACAGGGGGCCAATGAGCAGTTCTTC.

Only a few counts were recorded for this clone. The chain employs TRBV28 and TRBJ1-1; no reliable D call. Germline V gene data show CDR1 as MDHEN and CDR2 as SYDVKM. This CDR3 spans 14 amino acids. V was trimmed by 2 bases and J by 1 base, leaving 8 bases between them. In DNA, the CDR3 is TGTGCCAGCAGTTTAGGCTGGAGGAACACTGAAGCTTTCTTT. Its translation: CASSLGWRNTEAFF.

V is TRBV29-1 and J is TRBJ1-2; D not resolved. The V gene lost 2 bases and the J gene lost 4 bases, with 14 bases spanning the gap. CDR1 SQVTM and CDR2 ANQGSEA come from the germline V gene. CDR3 length: 14 residues. CDR3 DNA: TGCAGCGTTGAATGGGAGGGCGCAGGCTATGGCTACACCTTC. Residues: CSVEWEGAGYGYTF.

Only a few counts were recorded for this clone. The V call is TRBV11-2, the J call TRBJ2-3; TRBD2 matches 13 bases. Germline V gives CDR1 SGHAT, CDR2 FQNNGV. The length of the CDR3 is 18 residues. V shed 1 base and J 6 bases; nucleotides not matched to a gene: 10. The CDR3 DNA follows: TGTGCCAGCAGCTTAGGACTAGCGGGAGGTCCGAAGGGGGATACGCAGTATTTT. Encoded protein: CASSLGLAGGPKGDTQYF.

The table lists this clone with a few counts. The rearrangement uses TRBV4-3 and TRBJ2-1, with 8 bases identical to TRBD2. The CDR3 has 18 residues. The V gene end was trimmed by 4 bases and the J gene end by 6 bases; junction bases not matched to a gene: 17. Germline V gene data show CDR1 as LGHNA and CDR2 as YSLEER. The CDR3 loop reads CASSPSMGGRPSGNEQFF. The CDR3, as DNA: TGCGCCAGCAGCCCGTCGATGGGCGGGAGGCCCTCGGGCAATGAGCAGTTCTTC.

The chain combines TRBV18 with TRBJ2-7; TRBD1 might be the D (6 bases). Trimming cost V 2 bases and J 2 bases, with 7 bases left between them. The CDR3 covers 13 residues. Germline V gene lookup returns CDR1 KGHSH and CDR2 LQKENI. CDR3 amino acids: CASSPGGPYEQYF. The CDR3 DNA sequence: TGTGCCAGCTCACCAGGGGGCCCCTACGAGCAGTACTTC.

This clone has a handful of counts. The V call is TRBV13, the J call TRBJ2-7; 9 bases fit TRBD2. The CDR3 is made up of 16 amino acids. The J segment lost 4 bases and the V segment lost 2 bases, leaving 9 bases of the junction unmatched. The germline CDR1 and CDR2 sequences are PRHDT and FYEKMQ (reference sequence). This CDR3 is CASSLRFGSGRYEQYF. For the CDR3, the DNA is TGTGCCAGCAGCTTAAGGTTCGGTAGCGGGAGATACGAGCAGTACTTC.

This clone has more than one count but fewer than ten. This sequence joins TRBV11-3 and TRBJ2-1; D is perhaps TRBD1 (5 bases). V was cut by 6 bases and J by 4 bases, with 16 bases left in between. This CDR3 is built from 15 residues. Germline values: CDR1 SGHNT, CDR2 YENEEA. CDR3 bases: TGTGCCAGCAGTCGCGACAGCAAAACATACAATGAGCAGTTCTTC. Protein product: CASSRDSKTYNEQFF.

This rearrangement joins TRBV2 to TRBJ1-3; tentatively, D is TRBD1 (5 bases). V gave up 2 bases and J gave up 4 bases, with 9 bases separating them. The CDR3 is 14 amino acids. Looked up from germline, CDR1 is SNHLY and CDR2 is FYNNEI. The CDR3 region is CASSEFRAGNTIYF. The CDR3 nucleotides read TGTGCCAGCAGTGAATTCAGGGCGGGAAACACCATATATTTT.

This clone was seen only a few times. The rearrangement joins TRBV28 to TRBJ2-7; TRBD1 agrees at 8 bases. The V gene end was trimmed by 5 bases and the J gene end by 3 bases; junction bases not matched to a gene: 9. Germline V gene data show CDR1 as MDHEN and CDR2 as SYDVKM. The CDR3 consists of 15 residues. The CDR3 sequence: CASSPGDRINYEQYF. CDR3 nucleotide sequence: TGTGCCAGCAGTCCCGGGGACAGGATAAACTACGAGCAGTACTTC.

This clone occurred a few times. This sequence joins TRBV7-6 and TRBJ1-5; D not resolved. The CDR3 loop spans 14 amino acids. Trimming stripped 1 base from V and 8 bases from J, with 12 bases between. CDR1 and CDR2 (germline): SGHVS, FNYEAQ. CDR3: CASSLEVASKPQHF. CDR3 DNA sequence: TGTGCCAGCAGCTTAGAGGTGGCTAGCAAGCCCCAGCATTTT.

The chain employs TRBV7-3 and TRBJ2-1, with D hard to call. V dropped 3 bases and J dropped 5 bases, with 8 bases sitting between them. CDR1 and CDR2 from the germline V gene are SGHTA and FQGTGA. The CDR3 is made up of 13 amino acids. The CDR3 nucleotides are TGTGCCAGCAGCTTTTCCCTCGACAATGAGCAGTTCTTC. It translates to CASSFSLDNEQFF.

This clone showed up many times. V and J are TRBV5-4 and TRBJ2-1; D remains ambiguous. Trimming pared 2 bases from V and 4 bases from J, leaving 13 bases between. Germline V CDR1 and CDR2: SGHNT, YYREEE (reference sequence). The CDR3 spans 15 residues. In DNA form, the CDR3 reads TGTGCCAGCAGCTTTTCGCGGAGCTTTTACAATGAGCAGTTCTTC. Translation gives CASSFSRSFYNEQFF.

This clone came up a few times. The J gene is TRBJ2-7, the V gene TRBV6-1; TRBD1 is a possible D gene (6 bases). CDR3 length: 14 amino acids. Germline V gives CDR1 MNHNS, CDR2 SASEGT. Trimming took off 5 bases at V and 4 bases at J, with 15 bases between the two ends. This CDR3 reads CASSFQTGQYEQYF. In DNA, the CDR3 is TGTGCCAGCAGTTTTCAGACAGGACAGTACGAGCAGTACTTC.